Below, 23 T cell receptor beta chains from the same sample are listed, as sequenced in a study of cytomegalovirus exposure and HLA in healthy donors. This PCR relied on a set of 60 Vbeta primers and 13 Jbeta primers. Sequenced by immunoSEQ multiplex PCR; TCRdb stores in-frame clones only, minus some. Of approximately 160,000 clones listed, approximately 70% are singletons. The sequencing input was PBMCs. These receptors were taken from a man between 18 and 35 years old in good health and CMV-seropositive.

V and J are TRBV25-1 and TRBJ2-2; 7 bases agree with TRBD2. Trimming cost V 6 bases and J 3 bases; bases outside gene matches: 10. The V gene's germline CDR1 is MGHDK and CDR2 SYGVNS. This CDR3 region has 16 residues. CDR3 protein: CASRDPREGDTGELFF. The CDR3 DNA reads as TGTGCCAGCAGGGACCCCAGGGAGGGAGACACCGGGGAGCTGTTTTTT.

V usage is TRBV5-1 and J usage is TRBJ1-4; 9 bases map to TRBD1. Germline V CDR1 and CDR2: SGHRS, YFSETQ. Trimming cost V 0 bases and J 8 bases; bases outside gene matches: 5. CDR3 length equals 15 residues. The CDR3 DNA reads as TGCGCCAGCAGCTTGGATGGGACAGGGACCGAAAAACTGTTTTTT. Translating gives CASSLDGTGTEKLFF.

The V and J genes are TRBV19 and TRBJ2-1, with TRBD2 matching over 7 bases. Germline CDR1 reads LNHDA; CDR2 reads SQIVND (reference sequence). The CDR3 is 17 residues long. V was clipped by 5 bases and J by 7 bases; unmatched bases: 17. The CDR3 nucleotides are TGTGCCAGTAGTCCGCTCCCGATGAGCGGGGAACCGAATGAGCAGTTCTTC. It encodes CASSPLPMSGEPNEQFF.

The V call is TRBV5-1, the J call TRBJ2-2, with D maybe TRBD1 (5 bases). Trimming removed 7 bases from V and 7 bases from J, with 23 bases in between. Germline V gene data show CDR1 as SGHRS and CDR2 as YFSETQ. The CDR3 runs to 16 residues. This chain's CDR3 is CASLLVPGYSDGELFF. CDR3 sequence (DNA): TGCGCCAGCCTATTAGTCCCAGGGTATAGTGACGGGGAGCTGTTTTTT.

J is TRBJ2-1 and V is TRBV10-1; the D is unclear. V lost 0 bases and J lost 2, with 11 bases in between. Germline V gene lookup returns CDR1 WNHNN and CDR2 SYGVQD (reference sequence). There are 16 residues in the CDR3. The CDR3 loop is CASSESHIFAYNEQFF. In DNA form, the CDR3 reads TGCGCCAGCAGTGAGTCGCACATATTCGCCTACAATGAGCAGTTCTTC.

The rearrangement joins TRBV6-6 to TRBJ1-5; TRBD1 is a possible D gene (5 bases). The V end lost 5 bases, the J end lost 9 bases, and 11 bases lay between the germline ends. Per germline, CDR1 MNHNY and CDR2 SVGAGI (reference sequence). The CDR3 extends over 12 amino acids. The CDR3 DNA is TGTGCCAGCAGTCGGACCGGGGGGCCCCAGCATTTT. This codes for CASSRTGGPQHF.

The chain links TRBV5-1 to TRBJ2-5; D perhaps matches TRBD1 (6 bases). This CDR3 has 13 amino acids. The germline V gene has CDR1 SGHRS and CDR2 YFSETQ. With 3 bases removed from V and 4 bases from J, the gap between germline ends came to 10 bases. CDR3 in amino acids: CASSSTGPETQYF. Here the CDR3 DNA reads TGCGCCAGCAGCTCCACAGGGCCAGAGACCCAGTACTTC.

This chain joins TRBV14 and TRBJ1-1; perhaps TRBD1 as D (6 bases). Trimming stripped 0 bases from V and 1 base from J, with 15 bases between. The germline V gene has CDR1 SGHDN and CDR2 FVKESK. This CDR3 contains 17 residues. The CDR3 spells CASSQDFLWGRNTEAFF. In nucleotides, the CDR3 is TGTGCCAGCAGCCAAGACTTTTTATGGGGGCGGAACACTGAAGCTTTCTTT.

The chain combines TRBV2 with TRBJ1-3; D not certain. Germline CDR1 SNHLY, CDR2 FYNNEI. The CDR3 spans 17 residues. Trimming took off 5 bases at V and 0 bases at J, with 17 bases between the two ends. The CDR3 bases are TGTGCCAGCAGTCCGCTGGGAGGCCCCTTCTCTGGAAACACCATATATTTT. Its protein is CASSPLGGPFSGNTIYF.

This clone occurred once. This sequence joins TRBV6-5 and TRBJ1-5, with 8 bases fitting TRBD1. V lost 0 bases and J lost 7; bases outside the gene matches: 5. CDR3 length: 15 residues. Germline CDR1 is MNHEY and CDR2 is SVGAGI. CDR3: CASSYSGQGGQPQHF. The DNA for the CDR3 is TGTGCCAGCAGTTACTCAGGACAGGGTGGGCAGCCCCAGCATTTT.

The chain combines TRBV5-1 with TRBJ2-7; TRBD1 might be the D (5 bases). Germline CDR1 is SGHRS and CDR2 is YFSETQ. V shed 2 bases and J shed 1 base, with 13 bases lying between them. This CDR3 comprises 15 residues. CDR3 protein: CASSLATGLSYEQYV. CDR3 coding DNA: TGCGCCAGCAGCTTAGCAACAGGCTTATCCTACGAGCAGTACGTC.

This clone was counted a single time. This chain joins TRBV29-1 and TRBJ1-1, with D possibly matching TRBD1 (5 bases). Germline-derived CDR1 and CDR2 are SQVTM and ANQGSEA. Between the trimmed V and J ends, which lost 2 bases and 7 bases, there was a span of 17 bases. The CDR3 extends over 14 amino acids. The chain's CDR3 is CSVESGRGGDEAFF. Here the CDR3 DNA reads TGCAGCGTTGAATCTGGGAGGGGAGGGGATGAAGCTTTCTTT.

The V and J genes are TRBV2 and TRBJ1-4; perhaps TRBD1 as D (6 bases). Germline lookup yields CDR1 SNHLY and CDR2 FYNNEI. V lost 5 bases and J 7 bases, leaving 11 bases between the germline ends. There are 13 residues in the CDR3. The CDR3 is CASSIQGSEKLFF. DNA of the CDR3: TGTGCCAGCAGTATTCAGGGGAGTGAAAAACTGTTTTTT.

This chain joins TRBV5-1 and TRBJ1-1; a possible D gene is TRBD1 (5 bases). The CDR3 loop spans 13 amino acids. Trimming stripped 5 bases from V and 2 bases from J, with 10 bases between. Germline V lookup: CDR1 SGHRS, CDR2 YFSETQ. The CDR3 DNA reads as TGCGCCAGCAGGGAGACAGACAACACTGAAGCTTTCTTT. Protein product: CASRETDNTEAFF.

This sequence joins TRBV28 and TRBJ1-1; possible D gene TRBD1, 6 bases. The germline V gene encodes CDR1 MDHEN and CDR2 SYDVKM. The CDR3 is 15 amino acids. V dropped 5 bases and J dropped 1 base, with 14 bases sitting between them. The CDR3 coding sequence is TGTGCCAGCAGTCCCGGGGGGCGGAGGAACACTGAAGCTTTCTTT. Translation gives CASSPGGRRNTEAFF.

The chain couples TRBV4-1 to TRBJ2-7; 7 bases map to TRBD2. Germline V lookup: CDR1 MGHRA, CDR2 YSYEKL. The CDR3 loop spans 13 amino acids. The V and J ends lost 6 bases and 5 bases, in that order; junction bases with no gene match: 7. The CDR3 coding sequence is TGCGCCAGCAGATTGGGGGGGATACACGAGCAGTACGTC. Its protein is CASRLGGIHEQYV.

This clone appeared a few times. The genes are TRBV2 and TRBJ2-5, with TRBD1 matching 7 bases. The CDR3 contains 13 residues. Germline trimming cut 7 bases from V and 2 bases from J; bases unmatched to any gene: 4. CDR1 and CDR2 (germline): SNHLY, FYNNEI. DNA of the CDR3: TGTGCCAGCAAGGGACAGTTACAAGAGACCCAGTACTTC. It specifies CASKGQLQETQYF.

This chain uses TRBV29-1 with TRBJ1-2; the match to TRBD1 covers 10 bases. The CDR3 consists of 12 residues. V trimming: 6 bases; J trimming: 4 bases; junction bases outside the gene matches: 2. Germline-derived CDR1 and CDR2 are SQVTM and ANQGSEA. CDR3 nucleotide sequence: TGCAGCGTGACAGGGGGCAGCTATGGCTACACCTTC. It specifies CSVTGGSYGYTF.

This chain links TRBV7-9 with TRBJ1-2; the D is unclear. The CDR3 has 12 amino acids. The V end was cut by 1 base, the J end by 6 bases, with 6 bases between. CDR1 and CDR2 from the germline V gene are SEHNR and FQNEAQ (reference sequence). The CDR3 sequence is CASSLVGDGYTF. As DNA, the CDR3 is TGTGCCAGCAGCTTAGTGGGAGATGGCTACACCTTC.

The chain employs TRBV19 and TRBJ1-6; 7 bases fit TRBD1. J was trimmed by 7 bases and V by 5 bases; bases with no gene match: 17. The germline CDR1 and CDR2 sequences are LNHDA and SQIVND (reference sequence). This CDR3 is built from 18 residues. The CDR3 loop is CASSLHTTEGQRNSPLHF. The CDR3 coding sequence is TGTGCCAGTAGTCTACACACAACGGAGGGACAGAGGAATTCACCCCTCCACTTT.

The V call is TRBV9, the J call TRBJ1-1; TRBD1 is a possible D gene (6 bases). Germline values: CDR1 SGDLS, CDR2 YYNGEE. Trimming stripped 4 bases from V and 2 bases from J, with 9 bases between. CDR3 size: 13 residues. CDR3 bases: TGTGCCAGCAGCCCGGGGGGCAACACTGAAGCTTTCTTT. It translates to CASSPGGNTEAFF.

This rearrangement joins TRBV11-2 to TRBJ2-7, with 13 bases that match TRBD2. Per the germline V gene, CDR1 is SGHAT and CDR2 is FQNNGV. The CDR3 loop spans 16 amino acids. Germline trimming cut 4 bases from V and 4 bases from J; bases unmatched to any gene: 7. The CDR3 spells CASSSMTSGRPYEQYV. CDR3 in DNA: TGTGCCAGCAGCTCAATGACTAGCGGGAGGCCATACGAGCAGTACGTC.

Points on this clone: The DNA is left out, because the CDR3 cannot be placed on it with certainty; the CDR3 is given as TCRdb lists it. The gene calls are TRBV12-2 and TRBJ2-1; the D call of TRBD2 is as the table states it, not checked on the DNA. TRBV12-2 represents a pseudogene. 18 amino acids form the CDR3, both terminal residues included. The CDR3 sequence is CASRLVGVGSGRYNEQFF.